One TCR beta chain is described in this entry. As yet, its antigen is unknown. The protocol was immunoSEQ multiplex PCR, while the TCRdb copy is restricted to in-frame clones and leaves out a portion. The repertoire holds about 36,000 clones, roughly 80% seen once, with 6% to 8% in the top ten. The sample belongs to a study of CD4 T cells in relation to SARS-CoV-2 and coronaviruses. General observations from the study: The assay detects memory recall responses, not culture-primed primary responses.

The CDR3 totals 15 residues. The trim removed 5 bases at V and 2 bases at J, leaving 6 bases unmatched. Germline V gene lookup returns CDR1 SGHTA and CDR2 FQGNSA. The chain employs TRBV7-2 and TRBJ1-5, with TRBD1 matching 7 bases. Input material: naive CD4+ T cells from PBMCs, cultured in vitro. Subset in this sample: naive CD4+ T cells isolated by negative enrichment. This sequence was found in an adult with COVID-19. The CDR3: CASSIIGGGNQPQHF. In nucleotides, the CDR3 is TGTGCCAGCAGCATCATAGGGGGCGGCAATCAGCCCCAGCATTTT.